Listed below are T cell receptor beta chains from one sample, sequenced in a study of shared clonotypes between healthy human individuals. Generated by immunoSEQ multiplex PCR, the TCRdb table keeps only in-frame clones and is missing some. The data hold some 1,400,000 clones, with around 97% observed a single time. Sequencing used naive CD4+ T cells sorted from blood. These receptors all stem from a man in his thirties or forties in good health. CDR3s include the opening cysteine and the closing phenylalanine or tryptophan. Size is stated for part of the rows, as once, few or many counts, or as a class when the clone is expanded.

v_gene: TRBV4-1; abundance: NA; CDR3aa: CASSQDGGAGPRETQYF
v_gene: TRBV7-9; abundance: NA; CDR3aa: CASSPRLGTYNEQFF
v_gene: TRBV5-5; abundance: NA; CDR3aa: CASSKLAELYNEQFF
v_gene: TRBV18; abundance: NA; CDR3aa: CASSPSTGQPQHF
v_gene: TRBV19; abundance: NA; CDR3aa: CASSTRLGGGYNEQFF
v_gene: TRBV4-3; abundance: NA; CDR3aa: CASSPRTSGRFAVGTDTQYF
v_gene: TRBV6-6; abundance: NA; CDR3aa: CASSWTSGRGGEQYF
v_gene: TRBV27; abundance: NA; CDR3aa: CASSRVYRGTEAFF
v_gene: TRBV28; abundance: once; CDR3aa: CASSLLDTIYF
v_gene: TRBV5-1; abundance: NA; CDR3aa: CASSKGQSSYEQYF
v_gene: TRBV10-3; abundance: once; CDR3aa: CAISGEGGSGTDTQYF
v_gene: TRBV5-1; abundance: NA; CDR3aa: CASSSAGTSRYTGELFF
v_gene: TRBV7-6; abundance: once; CDR3aa: CASSLASGRSDEQFF
v_gene: TRBV5-5; abundance: once; CDR3aa: CASSLVLHGYTF
v_gene: TRBV7-9; abundance: NA; CDR3aa: CASSMTGGQPQHF
v_gene: TRBV9; abundance: once; CDR3aa: CASSPIGGQTYEQYF
v_gene: TRBV28; abundance: NA; CDR3aa: CASTSGNEQFF
v_gene: TRBV19; abundance: NA; CDR3aa: CATSPTAQFSYNEQFF
v_gene: TRBV7-8; abundance: NA; CDR3aa: CASSLEGGWGQAFYEQYF
v_gene: TRBV9; abundance: NA; CDR3aa: CASSAHLQGVGSGANVLTF
v_gene: TRBV5-1; abundance: NA; CDR3aa: CASSLPQGRHEQFF
v_gene: TRBV28; abundance: NA; CDR3aa: CASSTRTGERPQHF
v_gene: TRBV5-6; abundance: NA; CDR3aa: CASSFAGAGGSYEQYF
v_gene: TRBV5-1; abundance: NA; CDR3aa: CASSPIGGGPNEQFF
v_gene: TRBV7-2; abundance: NA; CDR3aa: CASSGGRRRTDTQYF
v_gene: TRBV28; abundance: NA; CDR3aa: CASSFTLAHTIYF
v_gene: TRBV14; abundance: NA; CDR3aa: CASSHYRGRGLAGGNEQFF
v_gene: TRBV5-1; abundance: NA; CDR3aa: CASSSTGTGNYGYTF
v_gene: TRBV11-2; abundance: NA; CDR3aa: CASSSWGAGGFVGETQYF
v_gene: TRBV19; abundance: once; CDR3aa: CASSIAGGTETQYF
v_gene: TRBV6-5; abundance: NA; CDR3aa: CASSYGGGSYNEQFF
v_gene: TRBV28; abundance: NA; CDR3aa: CASPPSGRAPSTDTQYF
v_gene: TRBV7-3; abundance: once; CDR3aa: CASSLSGTGGYTEAFF
v_gene: TRBV10-3; abundance: NA; CDR3aa: CAVLRVPGGEQYF
v_gene: TRBV7-7; abundance: NA; CDR3aa: CASSLDRGADTQYF
v_gene: TRBV19; abundance: few; CDR3aa: CASTLRNEQFF
v_gene: TRBV14; abundance: NA; CDR3aa: CASSQESGAGNTIYF
v_gene: TRBV7-9; abundance: NA; CDR3aa: CASSMTGTGGYEQYF
v_gene: TRBV28; abundance: NA; CDR3aa: CASTGMAEQFF
v_gene: TRBV18; abundance: NA; CDR3aa: CASSPKTGPVSGANVLTF
v_gene: TRBV10-3; abundance: NA; CDR3aa: CAISPSWTVSLLSSPLHF
v_gene: TRBV29-1; abundance: NA; CDR3aa: CSVDLQGNTEAFF
v_gene: TRBV9; abundance: NA; CDR3aa: CASSPQGLPNTEAFF
v_gene: TRBV18; abundance: once; CDR3aa: CASSPSSVRDNEQFF
v_gene: TRBV29-1; abundance: NA; CDR3aa: CSEAGEFTDTQYF
v_gene: TRBV6-5; abundance: NA; CDR3aa: CASSYSLDAMTDTQYF
v_gene: TRBV7-6; abundance: once; CDR3aa: CASSFGGLANEKLFF
v_gene: TRBV6-6; abundance: NA; CDR3aa: CASSYGGWDEQFF
v_gene: TRBV5-1; abundance: NA; CDR3aa: CASSLGLAGSQEETQYF
v_gene: TRBV5-1; abundance: NA; CDR3aa: CASSLDLAGVWNEQFF
v_gene: TRBV15; abundance: NA; CDR3aa: CATSRDRLKSQTGELFF
v_gene: TRBV11-3; abundance: NA; CDR3aa: CASSLGSETQYF